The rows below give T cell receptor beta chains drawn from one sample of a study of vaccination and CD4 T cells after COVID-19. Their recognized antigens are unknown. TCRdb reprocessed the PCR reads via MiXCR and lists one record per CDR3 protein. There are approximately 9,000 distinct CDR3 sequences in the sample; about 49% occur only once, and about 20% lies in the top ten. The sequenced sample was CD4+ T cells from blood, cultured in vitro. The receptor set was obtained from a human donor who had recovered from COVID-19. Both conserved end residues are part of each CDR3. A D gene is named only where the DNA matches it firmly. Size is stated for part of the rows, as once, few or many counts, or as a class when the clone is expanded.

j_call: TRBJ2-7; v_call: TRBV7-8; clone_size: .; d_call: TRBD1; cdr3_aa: CASSAPGTGTEQYF; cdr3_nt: TGTGCCAGCAGCGCCCCCGGGACAGGGACCGAGCAGTACTTC
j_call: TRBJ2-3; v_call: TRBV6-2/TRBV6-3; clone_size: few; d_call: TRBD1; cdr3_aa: CASSYADRGPTDTQYF; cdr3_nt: TGTGCCAGCAGTTACGCGGACAGGGGACCCACAGATACGCAGTATTTT
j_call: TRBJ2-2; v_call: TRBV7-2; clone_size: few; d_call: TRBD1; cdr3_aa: CASRPTGTGFTGELFF; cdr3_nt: TGTGCCAGCAGACCAACCGGGACAGGGTTCACCGGGGAGCTGTTTTTT
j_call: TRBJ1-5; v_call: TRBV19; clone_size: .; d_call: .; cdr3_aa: CASSTGAGESNQPQHF; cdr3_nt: TGTGCCAGTAGTACAGGGGCAGGGGAGAGCAATCAGCCCCAGCATTTT
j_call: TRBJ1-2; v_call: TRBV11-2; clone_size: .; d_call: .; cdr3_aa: CASSLEAGNYGYTF; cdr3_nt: TGTGCCAGCAGCTTAGAGGCGGGGAACTATGGCTACACCTTC
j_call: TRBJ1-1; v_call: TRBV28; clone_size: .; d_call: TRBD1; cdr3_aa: CASSYDWTGTSRYTEAFF; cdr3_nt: TGTGCCAGCAGTTATGATTGGACAGGGACTAGTAGGTACACTGAAGCTTTCTTT
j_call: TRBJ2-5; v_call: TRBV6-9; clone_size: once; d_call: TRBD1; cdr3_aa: CASSDTGGGETQYF; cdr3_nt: TGTGCCAGCAGCGATACAGGGGGCGGGGAGACCCAGTACTTC
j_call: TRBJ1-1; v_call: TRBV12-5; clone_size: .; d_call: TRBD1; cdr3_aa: CASGLVPGGTEAFF; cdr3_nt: TGTGCTAGTGGTTTGGTACCAGGGGGCACTGAAGCTTTCTTT
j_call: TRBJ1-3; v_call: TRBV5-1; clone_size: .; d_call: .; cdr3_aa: CASSTGQSDGNTIYF; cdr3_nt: TGCGCCAGCAGCACAGGACAGAGTGATGGAAACACCATATATTTT
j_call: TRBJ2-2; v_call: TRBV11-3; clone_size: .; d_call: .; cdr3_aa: CASSQGSNTGELFF; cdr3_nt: TGTGCCAGCAGTCAGGGGTCCAACACCGGGGAGCTGTTTTTT
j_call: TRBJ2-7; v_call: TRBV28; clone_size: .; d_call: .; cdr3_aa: CASSLGDWTYEQYF; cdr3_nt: TGTGCCAGCAGTTTAGGCGACTGGACCTACGAGCAGTACTTC
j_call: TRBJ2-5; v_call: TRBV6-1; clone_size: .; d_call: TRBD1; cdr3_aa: CASSPYDRGRETQYF; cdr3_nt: TGTGCCAGCAGCCCATACGACAGGGGAAGAGAGACCCAGTACTTC
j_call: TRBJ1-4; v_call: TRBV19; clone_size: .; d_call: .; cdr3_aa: CASAQLTNEKLFF; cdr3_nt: TGTGCCAGTGCACAGCTCACCAATGAAAAACTGTTTTTT
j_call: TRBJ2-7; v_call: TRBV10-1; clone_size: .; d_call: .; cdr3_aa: CAGPWGYEQYF; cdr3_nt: TGCGCCGGACCTTGGGGATACGAGCAGTACTTC
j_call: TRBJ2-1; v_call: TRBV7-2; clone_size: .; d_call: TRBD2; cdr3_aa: CASSPRGYNEQFF; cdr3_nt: TGTGCCAGCAGCCCGCGGGGGTACAATGAGCAGTTCTTC
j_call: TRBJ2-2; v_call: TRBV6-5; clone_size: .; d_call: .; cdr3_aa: CASSYGLNSELFF; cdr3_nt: TGTGCCAGCAGTTACGGGCTAAACAGCGAGCTGTTTTTT
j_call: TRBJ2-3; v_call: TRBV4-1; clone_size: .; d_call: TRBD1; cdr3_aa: CASSQRGGDTQYF; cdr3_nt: TGCGCCAGCAGCCAGCGAGGGGGCGATACGCAGTATTTT
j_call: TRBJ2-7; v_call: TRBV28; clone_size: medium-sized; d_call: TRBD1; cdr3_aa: CASRRTGGRAYEQYF; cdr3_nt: TGTGCCAGCAGACGGACAGGGGGCCGAGCCTACGAGCAGTACTTC
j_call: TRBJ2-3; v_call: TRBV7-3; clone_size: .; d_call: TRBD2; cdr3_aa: CASREGGGAGDTQYF; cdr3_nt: TGTGCCAGCAGGGAAGGCGGGGGGGCGGGAGATACGCAGTATTTT
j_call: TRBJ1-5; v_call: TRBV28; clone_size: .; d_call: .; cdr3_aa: CASSPPDMVPRPQHF; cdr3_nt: TGTGCCAGCAGTCCCCCAGATATGGTCCCGAGGCCCCAGCATTTT
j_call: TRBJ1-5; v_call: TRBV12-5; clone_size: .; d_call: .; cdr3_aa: CASGLQGSMGQPQHF; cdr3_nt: TGTGCTAGTGGTCTACAGGGAAGTATGGGTCAGCCCCAGCATTTT
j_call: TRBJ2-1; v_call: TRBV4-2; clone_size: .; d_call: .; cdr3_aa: CASSLAEGENEQFF; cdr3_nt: TGTGCCAGCAGCCTGGCAGAAGGGGAAAATGAGCAGTTCTTC
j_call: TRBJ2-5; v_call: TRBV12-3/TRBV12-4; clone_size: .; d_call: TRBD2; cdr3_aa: CASSLRTSGLIETQYF; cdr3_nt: TGTGCCAGCAGCCTCCGGACTAGCGGTCTTATAGAGACCCAGTACTTC
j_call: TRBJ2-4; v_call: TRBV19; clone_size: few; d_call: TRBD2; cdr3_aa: CASSISGAGNIQYF; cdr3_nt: TGTGCCAGTAGTATTAGCGGGGCGGGAAACATTCAGTACTTC
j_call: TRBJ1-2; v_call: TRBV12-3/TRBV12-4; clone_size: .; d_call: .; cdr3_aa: CASSFYGANYGYTF; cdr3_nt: TGTGCCAGCAGTTTCTACGGAGCTAACTATGGCTACACCTTC
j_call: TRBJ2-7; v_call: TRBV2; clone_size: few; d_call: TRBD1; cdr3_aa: CASSEALGQGSHEQYF; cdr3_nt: TGTGCCAGCAGTGAAGCCTTAGGACAGGGATCCCACGAGCAGTACTTC
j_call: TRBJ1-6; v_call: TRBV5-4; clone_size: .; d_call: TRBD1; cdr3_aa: CASSLVGGESPLHF; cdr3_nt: TGTGCCAGCAGCTTGGTAGGGGGCGAGTCACCCCTCCACTTT
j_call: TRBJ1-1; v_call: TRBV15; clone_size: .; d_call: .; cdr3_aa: CATSRGVSMNTEAFF; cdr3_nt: TGTGCCACCAGCAGAGGTGTCAGTATGAACACTGAAGCTTTCTTT
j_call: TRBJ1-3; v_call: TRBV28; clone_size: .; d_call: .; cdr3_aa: CASSRTLGRGKGNTIYF; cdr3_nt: TGTGCCAGCAGCCGTACCTTAGGCAGGGGAAAGGGAAACACCATATATTTT
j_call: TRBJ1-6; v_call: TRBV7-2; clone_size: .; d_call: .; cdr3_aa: CASSLVGYNSPLHF; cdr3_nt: TGTGCCAGCAGCTTAGTAGGATATAATTCACCCCTCCACTTT
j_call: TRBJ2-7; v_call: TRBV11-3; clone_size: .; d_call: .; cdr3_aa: CASSLVARGEQYF; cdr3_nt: TGTGCCAGCAGCTTAGTCGCGAGGGGCGAGCAGTACTTC
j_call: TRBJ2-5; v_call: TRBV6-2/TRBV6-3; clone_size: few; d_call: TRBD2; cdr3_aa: CASRTSGGAGETQYF; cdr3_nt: TGTGCCAGCCGGACTAGCGGGGGGGCCGGAGAGACCCAGTACTTC
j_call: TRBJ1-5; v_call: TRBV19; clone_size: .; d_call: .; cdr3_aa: CASSIQGGQPQHF; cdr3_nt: TGTGCCAGTAGTATACAGGGAGGTCAGCCCCAGCATTTT
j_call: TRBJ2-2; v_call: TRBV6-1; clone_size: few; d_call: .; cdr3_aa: CATQSPGTGELFF; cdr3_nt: TGTGCCACCCAGAGCCCGGGCACCGGGGAGCTGTTTTTT
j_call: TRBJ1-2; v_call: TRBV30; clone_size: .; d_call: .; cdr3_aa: CAWSTTDPFLNYGYTF; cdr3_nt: TGTGCCTGGAGTACCACAGATCCCTTTTTAAACTATGGCTACACCTTC
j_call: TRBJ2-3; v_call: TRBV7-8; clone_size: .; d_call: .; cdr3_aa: CASSPIIADTQYF; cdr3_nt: TGTGCCAGCAGCCCTATCATTGCAGATACGCAGTATTTT
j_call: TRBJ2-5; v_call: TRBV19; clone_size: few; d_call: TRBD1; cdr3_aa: CASSTGQMIWETQYF; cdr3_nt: TGTGCCAGTAGTACGGGACAGATGATTTGGGAGACCCAGTACTTC
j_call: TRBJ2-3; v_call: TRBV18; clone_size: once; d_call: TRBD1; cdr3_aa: CASSSGQSTDTQYF; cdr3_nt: TGTGCCAGCTCATCGGGACAGAGCACAGATACGCAGTATTTT
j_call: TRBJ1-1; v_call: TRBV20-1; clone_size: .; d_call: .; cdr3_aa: CSARPGSAQNTEAFF; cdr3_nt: TGCAGTGCGAGACCCGGGTCAGCTCAGAACACTGAAGCTTTCTTT
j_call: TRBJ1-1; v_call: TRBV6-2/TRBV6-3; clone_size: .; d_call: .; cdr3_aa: CASSYTGNTEAFF; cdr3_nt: TGTGCCAGCAGTTACACAGGGAACACTGAAGCTTTCTTT
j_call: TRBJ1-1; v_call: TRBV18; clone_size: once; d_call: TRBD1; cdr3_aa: CASSQGAGTEAFF; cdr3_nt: TGTGCCAGCTCACAGGGGGCTGGCACTGAAGCTTTCTTT
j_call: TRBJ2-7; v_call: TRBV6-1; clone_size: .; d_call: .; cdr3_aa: CASRKGSSYEQYF; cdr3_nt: TGTGCCAGCAGAAAAGGGAGTTCCTACGAGCAGTACTTC
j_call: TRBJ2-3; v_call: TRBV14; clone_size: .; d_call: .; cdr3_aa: CASSRGQSPDTQYF; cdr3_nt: TGTGCCAGCAGTCGTGGACAGTCACCAGATACGCAGTATTTT
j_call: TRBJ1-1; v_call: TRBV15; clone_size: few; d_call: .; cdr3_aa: CATRADSETEAFF; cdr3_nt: TGTGCCACCAGGGCCGACAGTGAAACTGAAGCTTTCTTT
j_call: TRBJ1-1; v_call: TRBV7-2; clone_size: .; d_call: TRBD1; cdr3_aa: CASSPYRDRETFF; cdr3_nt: TGTGCCAGCAGCCCTTACCGGGACAGGGAAACTTTCTTT
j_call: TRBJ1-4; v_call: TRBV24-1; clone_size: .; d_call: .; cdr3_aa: CATSDGAGVRKLFF; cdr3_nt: TGTGCCACCAGTGATGGGGCCGGAGTTCGAAAACTGTTTTTT
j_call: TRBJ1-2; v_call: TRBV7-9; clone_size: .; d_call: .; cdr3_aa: CASSLATLSYGYTF; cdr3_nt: TGTGCCAGCAGCTTAGCCACCCTCTCCTATGGCTACACCTTC
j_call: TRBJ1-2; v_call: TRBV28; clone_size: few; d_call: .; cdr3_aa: CASSFGGSRYGYTF; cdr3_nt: TGTGCCAGCAGCTTTGGGGGATCTCGGTATGGCTACACCTTC
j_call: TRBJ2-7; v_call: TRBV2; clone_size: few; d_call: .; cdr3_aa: CASIRQMGEQYF; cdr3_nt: TGTGCCAGCATCAGGCAGATGGGGGAGCAGTACTTC
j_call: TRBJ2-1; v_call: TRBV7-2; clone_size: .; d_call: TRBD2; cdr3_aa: CASSLSHSGTSGSYNEQFF; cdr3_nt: TGTGCCAGCAGCCTATCCCATTCCGGGACTAGCGGCTCCTACAATGAGCAGTTCTTC
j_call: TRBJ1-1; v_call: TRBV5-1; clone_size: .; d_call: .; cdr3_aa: CASSETRGRLAEAFF; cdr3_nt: TGCGCCAGCAGCGAAACCAGGGGTCGATTGGCTGAAGCTTTCTTT
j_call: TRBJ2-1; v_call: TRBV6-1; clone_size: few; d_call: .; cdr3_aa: CASSPNPGRGKDEQFF; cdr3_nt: TGTGCCAGCAGCCCGAATCCGGGGAGGGGGAAGGATGAGCAGTTCTTC